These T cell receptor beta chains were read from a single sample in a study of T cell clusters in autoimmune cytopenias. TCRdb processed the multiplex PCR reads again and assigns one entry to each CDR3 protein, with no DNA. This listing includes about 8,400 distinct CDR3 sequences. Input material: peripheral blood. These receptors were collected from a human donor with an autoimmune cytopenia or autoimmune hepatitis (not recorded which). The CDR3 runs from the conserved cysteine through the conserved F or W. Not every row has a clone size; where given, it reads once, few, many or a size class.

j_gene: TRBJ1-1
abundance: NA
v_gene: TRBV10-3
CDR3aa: CAISAVNTEAFF

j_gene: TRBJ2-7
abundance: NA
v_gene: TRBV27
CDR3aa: CASSFIPPGQGSHEQYF

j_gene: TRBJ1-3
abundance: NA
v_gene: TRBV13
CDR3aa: CASSPPGVRGTGKTIYF

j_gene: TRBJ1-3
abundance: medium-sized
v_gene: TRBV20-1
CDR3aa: CSAYRTGTTGNTIYF

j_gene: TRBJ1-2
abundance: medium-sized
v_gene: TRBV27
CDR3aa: CASSEGNYGYTF

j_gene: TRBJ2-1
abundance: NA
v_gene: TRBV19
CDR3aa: CASRPSGRRGNEQFF

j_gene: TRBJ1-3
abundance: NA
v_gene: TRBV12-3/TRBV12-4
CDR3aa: CASIYRGSGNTIYF

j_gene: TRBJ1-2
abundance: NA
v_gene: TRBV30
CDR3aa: CAWTSYRALGGYTF

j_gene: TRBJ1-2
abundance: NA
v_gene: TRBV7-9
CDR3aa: CASSIRTGGGYTF

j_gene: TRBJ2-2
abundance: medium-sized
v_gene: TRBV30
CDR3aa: CAWSRTPRAGELFF

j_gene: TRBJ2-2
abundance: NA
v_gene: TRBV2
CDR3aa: CASSEDPTGELFF

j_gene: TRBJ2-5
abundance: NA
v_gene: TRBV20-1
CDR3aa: CSARTGIDLQETQYF

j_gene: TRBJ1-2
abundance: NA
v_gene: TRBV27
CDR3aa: CASSLTPGGYGYTF

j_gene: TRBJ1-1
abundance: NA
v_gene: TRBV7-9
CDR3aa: CASSRGTAGGAFF

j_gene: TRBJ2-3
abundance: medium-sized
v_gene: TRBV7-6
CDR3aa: CASSSGTSPDTQYF

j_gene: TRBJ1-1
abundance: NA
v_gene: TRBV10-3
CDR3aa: CATRDREVAFF

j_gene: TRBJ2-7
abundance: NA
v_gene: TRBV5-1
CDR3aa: CASSSFSGGYEQYF

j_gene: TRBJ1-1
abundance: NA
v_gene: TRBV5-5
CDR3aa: CASSPSTVNTEAFF

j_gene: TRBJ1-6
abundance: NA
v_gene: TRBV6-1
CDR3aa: CASIGTGGFTLHF

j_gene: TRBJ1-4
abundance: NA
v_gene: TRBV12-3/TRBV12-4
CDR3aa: CASSSNSLGEKLFF

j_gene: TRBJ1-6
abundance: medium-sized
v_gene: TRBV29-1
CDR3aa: CSAKTGPGSPLHF

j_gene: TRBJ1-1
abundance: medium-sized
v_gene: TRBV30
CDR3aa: CAWSMGGTEAFF

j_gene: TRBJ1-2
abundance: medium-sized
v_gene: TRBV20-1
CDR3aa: CSATLPGQVTYGYTF

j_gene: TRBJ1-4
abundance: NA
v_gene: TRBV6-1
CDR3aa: CASSFQGGSEKLFF

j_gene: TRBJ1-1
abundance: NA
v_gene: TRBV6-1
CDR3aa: CASSAPGTPSEAFF

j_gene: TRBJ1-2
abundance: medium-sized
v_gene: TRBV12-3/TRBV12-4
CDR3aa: CASTDRGRGYTF

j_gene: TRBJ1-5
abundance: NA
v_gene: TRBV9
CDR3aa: CASSVGAGTSNQPQHF

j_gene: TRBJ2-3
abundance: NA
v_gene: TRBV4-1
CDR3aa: CASARLAGGNTDTQYF